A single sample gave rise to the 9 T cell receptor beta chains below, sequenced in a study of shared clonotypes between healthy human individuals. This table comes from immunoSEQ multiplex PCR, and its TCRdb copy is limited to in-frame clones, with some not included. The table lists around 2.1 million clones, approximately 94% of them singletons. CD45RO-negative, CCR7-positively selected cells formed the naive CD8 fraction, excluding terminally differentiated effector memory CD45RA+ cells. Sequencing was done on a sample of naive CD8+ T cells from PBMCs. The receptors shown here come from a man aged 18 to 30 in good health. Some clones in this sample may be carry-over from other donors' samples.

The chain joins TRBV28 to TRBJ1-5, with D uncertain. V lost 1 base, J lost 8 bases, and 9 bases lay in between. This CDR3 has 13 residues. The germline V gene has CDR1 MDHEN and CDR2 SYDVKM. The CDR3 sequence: CASSLYIGEPQHF. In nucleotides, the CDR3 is TGTGCCAGCAGTTTATATATCGGGGAGCCCCAGCATTTT.

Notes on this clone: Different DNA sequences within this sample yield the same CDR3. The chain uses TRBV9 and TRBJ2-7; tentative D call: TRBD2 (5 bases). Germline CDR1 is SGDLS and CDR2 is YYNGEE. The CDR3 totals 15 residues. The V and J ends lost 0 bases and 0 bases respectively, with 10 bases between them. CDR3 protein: CASSVGADFSYEQYF. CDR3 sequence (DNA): TGTGCCAGCAGCGTAGGGGCGGACTTCTCCTACGAGCAGTACTTC. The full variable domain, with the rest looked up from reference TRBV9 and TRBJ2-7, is DSGVTQTPKHLITATGQRVTLRCSPRSGDLSVYWYQQSLDQGLQFLIQYYNGEERAKGNILERFSAQQFPDLHSELNLSSLELGDSALYFCASSVGADFSYEQYFGPGTRLTVT.

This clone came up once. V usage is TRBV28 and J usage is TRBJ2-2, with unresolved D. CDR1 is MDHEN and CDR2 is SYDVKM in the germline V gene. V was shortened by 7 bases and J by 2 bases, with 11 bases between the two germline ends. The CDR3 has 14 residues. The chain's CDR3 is CASMVTDNTGELFF. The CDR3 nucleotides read TGTGCCAGCATGGTTACAGACAACACCGGGGAGCTGTTTTTT.

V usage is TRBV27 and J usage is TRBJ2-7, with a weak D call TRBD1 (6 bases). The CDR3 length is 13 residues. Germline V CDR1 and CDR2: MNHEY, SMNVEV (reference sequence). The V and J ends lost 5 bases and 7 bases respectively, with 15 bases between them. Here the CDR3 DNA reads TGTGCCAGCAGTCCTCGCCTAGGGGGAGAGCAGTACTTC. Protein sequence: CASSPRLGGEQYF.

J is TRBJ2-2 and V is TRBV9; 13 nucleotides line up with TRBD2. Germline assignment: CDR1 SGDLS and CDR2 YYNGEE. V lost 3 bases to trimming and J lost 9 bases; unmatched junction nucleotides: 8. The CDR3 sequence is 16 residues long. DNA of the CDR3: TGTGCCAGCAGCGCCAGACTAGCGGGAGGTTTCCGGGAGCTGTTTTTT. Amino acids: CASSARLAGGFRELFF.

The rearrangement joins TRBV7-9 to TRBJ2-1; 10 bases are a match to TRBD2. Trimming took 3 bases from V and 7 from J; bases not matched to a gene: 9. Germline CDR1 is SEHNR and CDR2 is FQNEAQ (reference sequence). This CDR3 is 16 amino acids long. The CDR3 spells CASSFPRVAGGNEQFF. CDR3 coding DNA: TGTGCCAGCAGCTTCCCCCGAGTAGCGGGAGGAAATGAGCAGTTCTTC.

The CDR3 here is CASSAPGLAGGWDYEQYF. The CDR3 nucleotides read TGTGCCAGCAGCGCGCCGGGACTAGCGGGAGGATGGGACTACGAGCAGTACTTC. This rearrangement joins TRBV9 to TRBJ2-7; 15 bases line up with TRBD2. Trimming removed 3 bases from V and 3 bases from J; junction bases left unmatched: 10. Germline V CDR1 and CDR2: SGDLS, YYNGEE. The CDR3 contains 18 residues.

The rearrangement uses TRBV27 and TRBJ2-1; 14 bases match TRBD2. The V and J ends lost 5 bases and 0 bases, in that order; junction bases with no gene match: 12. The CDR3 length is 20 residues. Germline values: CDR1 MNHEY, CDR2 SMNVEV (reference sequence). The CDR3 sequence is CASSPFPGLAGEDSYNEQFF. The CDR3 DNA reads TGTGCCAGCAGTCCCTTTCCGGGACTAGCGGGGGAAGACTCCTACAATGAGCAGTTCTTC.

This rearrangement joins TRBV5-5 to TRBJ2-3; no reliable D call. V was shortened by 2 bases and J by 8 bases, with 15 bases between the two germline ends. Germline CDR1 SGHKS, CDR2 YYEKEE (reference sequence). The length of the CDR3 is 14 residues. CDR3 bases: TGTGCCAGCAGCTTTAGACTTCAGGACGGTACGCAGTATTTT. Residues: CASSFRLQDGTQYF. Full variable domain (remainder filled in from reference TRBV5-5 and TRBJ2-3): DAGVTQSPTHLIKTRGQQVTLRCSPISGHKSVSWYQQVLGQGPQFIFQYYEKEERGRGNFPDRFSARQFPNYSSELNVNALLLGDSALYLCASSFRLQDGTQYFGPGTRLTVL.